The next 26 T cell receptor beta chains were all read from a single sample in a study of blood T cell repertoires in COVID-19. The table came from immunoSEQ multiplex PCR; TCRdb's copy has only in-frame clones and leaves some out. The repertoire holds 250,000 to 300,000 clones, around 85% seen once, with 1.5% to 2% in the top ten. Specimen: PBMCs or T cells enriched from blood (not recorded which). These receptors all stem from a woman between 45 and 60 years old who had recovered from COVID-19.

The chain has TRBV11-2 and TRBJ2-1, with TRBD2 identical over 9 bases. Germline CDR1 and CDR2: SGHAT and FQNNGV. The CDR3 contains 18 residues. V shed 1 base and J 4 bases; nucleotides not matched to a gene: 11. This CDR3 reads CASSLVGAGGGLYNEQFF. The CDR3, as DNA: TGTGCCAGCAGCTTAGTGGGAGCGGGAGGAGGTTTGTACAATGAGCAGTTCTTC.

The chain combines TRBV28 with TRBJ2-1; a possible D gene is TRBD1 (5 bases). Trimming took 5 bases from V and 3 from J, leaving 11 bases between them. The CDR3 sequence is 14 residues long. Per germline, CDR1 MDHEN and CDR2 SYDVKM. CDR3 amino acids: CASSIYRSYNEQFF. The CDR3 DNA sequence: TGTGCCAGCAGTATCTACAGGAGCTACAATGAGCAGTTCTTC.

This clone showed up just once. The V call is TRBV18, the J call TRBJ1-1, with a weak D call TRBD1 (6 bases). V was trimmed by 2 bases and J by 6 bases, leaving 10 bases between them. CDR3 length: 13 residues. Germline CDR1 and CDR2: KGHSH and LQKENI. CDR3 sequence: CASSPSGAPEAFF. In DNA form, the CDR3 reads TGTGCCAGCTCACCATCAGGGGCCCCTGAAGCTTTCTTT.

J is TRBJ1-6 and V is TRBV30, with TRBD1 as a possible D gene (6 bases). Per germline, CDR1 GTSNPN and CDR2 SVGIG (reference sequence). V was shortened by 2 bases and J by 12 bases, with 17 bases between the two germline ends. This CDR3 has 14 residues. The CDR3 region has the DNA TGTGCCTGGAGTAAAAACAGGGCTTGGGAACCCCTCCACTTT. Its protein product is CAWSKNRAWEPLHF.

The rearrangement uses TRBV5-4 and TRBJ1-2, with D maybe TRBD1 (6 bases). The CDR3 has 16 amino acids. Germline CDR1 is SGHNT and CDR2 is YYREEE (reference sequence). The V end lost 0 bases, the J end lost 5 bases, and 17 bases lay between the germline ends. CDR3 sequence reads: CASSLGGQSVGYGYTF. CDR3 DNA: TGTGCCAGCAGCTTGGGAGGACAGTCGGTCGGGTATGGCTACACCTTC.

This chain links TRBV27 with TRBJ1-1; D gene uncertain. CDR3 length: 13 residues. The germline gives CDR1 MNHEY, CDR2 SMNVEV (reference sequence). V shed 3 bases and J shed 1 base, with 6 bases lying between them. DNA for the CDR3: TGTGCCAGCAGTTTGAGGGAGAACACTGAAGCTTTCTTT. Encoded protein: CASSLRENTEAFF.

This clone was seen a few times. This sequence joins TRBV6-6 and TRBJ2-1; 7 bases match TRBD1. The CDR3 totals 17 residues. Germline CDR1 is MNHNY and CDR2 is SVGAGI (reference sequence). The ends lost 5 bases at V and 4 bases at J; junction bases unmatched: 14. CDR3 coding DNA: TGTGCCAGCAGTCGTTTCTCCACCGGGACAGAGTACAATGAGCAGTTCTTC. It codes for CASSRFSTGTEYNEQFF.

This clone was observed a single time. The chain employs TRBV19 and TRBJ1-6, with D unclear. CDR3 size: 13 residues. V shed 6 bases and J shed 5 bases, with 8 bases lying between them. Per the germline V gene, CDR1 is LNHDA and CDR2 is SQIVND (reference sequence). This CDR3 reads CASRNSHNSPLHF. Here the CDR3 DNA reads TGTGCCAGTAGGAACAGTCATAATTCACCCCTCCACTTT. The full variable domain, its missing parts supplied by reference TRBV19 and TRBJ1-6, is DGGITQSPKYLFRKEGQNVTLSCEQNLNHDAMYWYRQDPGQGLRLIYYSQIVNDFQKGDIAEGYSVSREKKESFPLTVTSAQKNPTAFYLCASRNSHNSPLHFGNGTRLTVT.

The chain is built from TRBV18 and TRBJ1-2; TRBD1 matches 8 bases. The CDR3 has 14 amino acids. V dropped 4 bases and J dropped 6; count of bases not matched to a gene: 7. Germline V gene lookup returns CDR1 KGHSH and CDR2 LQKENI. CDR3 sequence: CASSRTDRDDGYTF. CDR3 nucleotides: TGTGCCAGCTCACGAACGGACAGGGATGATGGCTACACCTTC.

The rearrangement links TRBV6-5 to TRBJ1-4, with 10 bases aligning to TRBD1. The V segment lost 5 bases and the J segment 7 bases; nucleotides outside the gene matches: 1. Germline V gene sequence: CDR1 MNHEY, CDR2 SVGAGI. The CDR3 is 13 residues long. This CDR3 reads CASSRDRGEKLFF. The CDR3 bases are TGTGCCAGCAGTCGGGACAGGGGTGAAAAACTGTTTTTT.

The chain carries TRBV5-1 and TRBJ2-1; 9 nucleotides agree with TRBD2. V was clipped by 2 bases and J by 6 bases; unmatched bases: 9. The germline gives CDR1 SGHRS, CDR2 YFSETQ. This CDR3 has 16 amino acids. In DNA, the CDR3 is TGCGCCAGCAGCTTCCTTAGCGGGAGTGAGCGCAATGAGCAGTTCTTC. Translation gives CASSFLSGSERNEQFF. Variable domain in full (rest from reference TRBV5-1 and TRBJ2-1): KAGVTQTPRYLIKTRGQQVTLSCSPISGHRSVSWYQQTPGQGLQFLFEYFSETQRNKGNFPGRFSGRQFSNSRSEMNVSTLELGDSALYLCASSFLSGSERNEQFFGPGTRLTVL.

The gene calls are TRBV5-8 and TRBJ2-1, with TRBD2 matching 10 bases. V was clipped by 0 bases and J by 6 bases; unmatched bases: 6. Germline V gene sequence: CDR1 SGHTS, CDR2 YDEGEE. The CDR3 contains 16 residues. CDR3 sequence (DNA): TGTGCCAGCAGCTTGGGACTAGCGGGTCTTGGCAATGAGCAGTTCTTC. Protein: CASSLGLAGLGNEQFF.

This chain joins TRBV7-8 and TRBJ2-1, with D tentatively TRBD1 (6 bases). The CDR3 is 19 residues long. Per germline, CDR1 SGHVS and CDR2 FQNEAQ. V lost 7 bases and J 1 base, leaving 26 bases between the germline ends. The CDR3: CASTQILGLGARSYNEQFF. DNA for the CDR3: TGTGCCAGCACCCAGATACTTGGGCTGGGGGCGCGATCCTACAATGAGCAGTTCTTC.

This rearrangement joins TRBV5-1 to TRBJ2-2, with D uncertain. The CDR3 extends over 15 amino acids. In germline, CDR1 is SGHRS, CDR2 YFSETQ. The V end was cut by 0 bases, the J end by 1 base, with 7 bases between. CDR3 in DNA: TGCGCCAGCAGCTTGGGCGTATGGAACACCGGGGAGCTGTTTTTT. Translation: CASSLGVWNTGELFF.

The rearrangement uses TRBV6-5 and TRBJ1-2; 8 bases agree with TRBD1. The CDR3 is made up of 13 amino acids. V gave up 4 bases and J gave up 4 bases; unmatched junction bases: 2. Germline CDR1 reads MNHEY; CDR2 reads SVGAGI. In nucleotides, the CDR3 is TGTGCCAGCAGTTGGGACAGGTCCTATGGCTACACCTTC. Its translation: CASSWDRSYGYTF.

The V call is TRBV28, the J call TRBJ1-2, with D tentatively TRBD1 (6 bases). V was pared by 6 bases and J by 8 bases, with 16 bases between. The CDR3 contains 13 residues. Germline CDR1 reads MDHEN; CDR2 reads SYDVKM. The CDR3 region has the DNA TGTGCCAGCAGGGCCACGGGGGGCGCAGGCTACACCTTC. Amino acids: CASRATGGAGYTF.

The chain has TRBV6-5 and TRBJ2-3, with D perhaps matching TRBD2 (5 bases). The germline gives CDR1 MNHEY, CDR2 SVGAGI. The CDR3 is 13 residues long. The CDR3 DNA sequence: TGTGCAGCAGCGGTTACTAGCACAGATACGCAGTATTTT. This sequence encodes CAAAVTSTDTQYF.

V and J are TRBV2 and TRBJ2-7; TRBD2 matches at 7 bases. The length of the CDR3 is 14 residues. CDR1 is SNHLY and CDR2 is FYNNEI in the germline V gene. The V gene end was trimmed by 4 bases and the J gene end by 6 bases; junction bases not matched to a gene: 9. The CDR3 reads CASSVGGSDIEQYF. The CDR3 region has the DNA TGTGCCAGCAGTGTAGGCGGGAGCGATATCGAGCAGTACTTC.

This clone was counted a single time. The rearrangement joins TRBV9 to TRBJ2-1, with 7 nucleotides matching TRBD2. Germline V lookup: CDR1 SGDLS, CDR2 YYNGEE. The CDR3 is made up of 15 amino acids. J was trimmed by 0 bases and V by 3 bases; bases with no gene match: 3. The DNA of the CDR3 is TGTGCCAGCAGCGCACTAGCGAACTCCTACAATGAGCAGTTCTTC. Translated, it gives CASSALANSYNEQFF.

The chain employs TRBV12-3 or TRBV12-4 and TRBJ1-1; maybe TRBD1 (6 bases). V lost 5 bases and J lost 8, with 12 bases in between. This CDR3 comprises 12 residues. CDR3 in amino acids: CASSGRGTEAFF. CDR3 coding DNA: TGTGCCAGCAGTGGGAGGGGGACAGAAGCTTTCTTT.

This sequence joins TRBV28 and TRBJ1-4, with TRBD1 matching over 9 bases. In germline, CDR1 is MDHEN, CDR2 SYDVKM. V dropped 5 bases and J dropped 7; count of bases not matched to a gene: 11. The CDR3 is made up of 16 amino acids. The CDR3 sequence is CASSPPPGQGIEKLFF. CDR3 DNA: TGTGCCAGCAGTCCCCCCCCGGGACAGGGCATTGAAAAACTGTTTTTT.

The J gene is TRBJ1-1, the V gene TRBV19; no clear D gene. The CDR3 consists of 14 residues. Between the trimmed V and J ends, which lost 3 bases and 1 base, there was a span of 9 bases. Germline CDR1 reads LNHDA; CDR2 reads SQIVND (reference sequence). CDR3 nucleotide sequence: TGTGCCAGTAGTATCCGCTCAGAGAACACTGAAGCTTTCTTT. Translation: CASSIRSENTEAFF.

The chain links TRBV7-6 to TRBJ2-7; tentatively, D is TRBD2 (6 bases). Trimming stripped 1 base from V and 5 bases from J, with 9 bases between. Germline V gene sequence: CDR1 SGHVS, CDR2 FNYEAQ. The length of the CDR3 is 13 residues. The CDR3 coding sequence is TGTGCCAGCAGCTTAGACGGGAGCAACGAGCAGTACTTC. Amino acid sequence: CASSLDGSNEQYF.

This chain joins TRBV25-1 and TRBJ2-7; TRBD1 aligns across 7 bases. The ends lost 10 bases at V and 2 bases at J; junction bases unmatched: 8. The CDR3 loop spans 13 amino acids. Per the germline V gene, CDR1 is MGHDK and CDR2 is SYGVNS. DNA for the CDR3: TGTGCCACCGCCGGGACAGATACCTACGAGCAGTACTTC. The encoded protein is CATAGTDTYEQYF.

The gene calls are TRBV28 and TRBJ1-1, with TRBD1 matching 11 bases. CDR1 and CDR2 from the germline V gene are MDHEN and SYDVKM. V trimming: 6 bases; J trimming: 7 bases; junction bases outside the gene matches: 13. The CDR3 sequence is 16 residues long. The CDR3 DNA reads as TGTGCCAGCAGCGATTTAGGTGGGACAGGGGGGCTTGAAGCTTTCTTT. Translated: CASSDLGGTGGLEAFF.

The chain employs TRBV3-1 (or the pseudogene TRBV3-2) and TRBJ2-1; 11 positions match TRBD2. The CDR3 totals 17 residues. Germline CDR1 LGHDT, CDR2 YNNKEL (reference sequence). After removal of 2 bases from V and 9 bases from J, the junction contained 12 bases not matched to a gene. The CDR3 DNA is TGTGCCAGCAGCCAACTGGGACTAGCGGTAGGGCTGGGTGAGCAGTTCTTC. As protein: CASSQLGLAVGLGEQFF.